The present T cell receptor (beta chain) was sequenced within a study of Graves' ophthalmopathy and Graves' hyperthyroidism. This clonotype was detected ten times or more. Researchers took RNA transcripts and amplified TCR beta CDR3 regions from them. Following a first-round RT-PCR that used HTBI primers, a second-round multiplex PCR was carried out. Each CDR3 protein is one row after TCRdb ran MiXCR on the multiplex PCR reads. The table has about 370,000 distinct CDR3 sequences, about 18% seen once. The CDR3 is made up of 14 amino acids. CDR1 KGHDR and CDR2 SFDVKD come from the germline V gene. Between the trimmed V and J ends, which lost 5 bases and 5 bases, there was a span of 14 bases.

The V call is TRBV24-1, the J call TRBJ2-5; the D gene is possibly TRBD2 (6 bases). Material: peripheral blood. This receptor was taken from an adult woman with stable Graves' hyperthyroidism. CDR3 sequence reads: CATSAEGPWETQYF. In DNA form, the CDR3 reads TGTGCCACCAGTGCGGAGGGGCCCTGGGAGACCCAGTACTTC.